The sequence of this TCR beta chain was determined in a study of shared clonotypes between healthy human individuals. V shed 3 bases, J shed 5 bases, and the junction held 5 bases outside the gene matches. Germline CDR1 and CDR2: SEHNR and FQNEAQ (reference sequence). This CDR3 region has 14 residues. The naive CD8 fraction comprised CD45RO-negative cells positively selected for CCR7 and excluded terminally differentiated effector memory CD45RA+ cells. Sequencing was performed with immunoSEQ multiplex PCR; in TCRdb, only in-frame clones are kept and a portion is missing. The data hold about 2 million clones, with around 96% observed a single time.

Sequencing was done on a sample of naive CD8+ T cells sorted from blood. The gene calls are TRBV7-9 and TRBJ2-5; TRBD2 matches 8 bases. This TCR derives from a man between 18 and 29 years old in good health. The CDR3 DNA follows: TGTGCCAGCAGCTTCGGGGGGGTCCGGGAGACCCAGTACTTC. Translating it yields CASSFGGVRETQYF. Together with reference TRBV7-9 and TRBJ2-5, the CDR3 gives the full variable domain: DTGVSQNPRHKITKRGQNVTFRCDPISEHNRLYWYRQTLGQGPEFLTYFQNEAQLEKSRLLSDRFSAERPKGSFSTLEIQRTEQGDSAMYLCASSFGGVRETQYFGPGTRLLVL.